The 6 T cell receptor beta chains given below trace back to one sample, sequenced in a study of blood T cell repertoires in COVID-19. TCRdb's copy holds only in-frame clones and misses some; the assay was immunoSEQ multiplex PCR. There are hundreds of thousands of clones in the sample; nearly 90% occur only once, and 3% to 3.5% lies in the top ten. Sequenced: peripheral blood. These receptors were taken from a man between 18 and 29 years old with active or convalescent COVID-19.

The J gene is TRBJ2-3, the V gene TRBV5-5; TRBD1 agrees at 7 bases. The germline gives CDR1 SGHKS, CDR2 YYEKEE (reference sequence). This CDR3 comprises 14 residues. V was pared by 0 bases and J by 4 bases, with 2 bases of the junction left unmatched. This CDR3 is CASSLGQGADTQYF. In nucleotides, the CDR3 is TGTGCCAGCAGCTTGGGACAGGGAGCAGATACGCAGTATTTT.

The chain combines TRBV4-1 with TRBJ1-1, with unresolved D. The V gene's germline CDR1 is MGHRA and CDR2 YSYEKL. The V end was cut by 0 bases, the J end by 0 bases, with 11 bases between. This CDR3 region has 16 residues. Here the CDR3 DNA reads TGCGCCAGCAGCCAAGACGAGTTACGCCTGAACACTGAAGCTTTCTTT. Protein sequence: CASSQDELRLNTEAFF.

This CDR3 reads CASSSDRTATSGNTIYF. In nucleotides, the CDR3 is TGTGCCAGCAGCTCGGACCGGACAGCCACCTCTGGAAACACCATATATTTT. The chain links TRBV7-2 to TRBJ1-3, with D possibly TRBD1 on 6 matching bases. This CDR3 has 17 amino acids. V lost 4 bases to trimming and J lost 0 bases, with 16 bases between them. Germline assignment: CDR1 SGHTA and CDR2 FQGNSA.

This chain uses TRBV7-6 with TRBJ2-3, with 10 bases identical to TRBD2. V lost 4 bases, J lost 4 bases, and 2 bases stayed unmatched. CDR3 size: 14 residues. Germline CDR1 SGHVS, CDR2 FNYEAQ. The CDR3: CASSSGLAADTQYF. The DNA of the CDR3 is TGTGCCAGCAGCTCCGGACTAGCGGCAGATACGCAGTATTTT.

As to this clone: Compared with germline, one end of the junction differs, possibly owing to a read error. This chain links TRBV5-6 with TRBJ1-2, with TRBD1 identical over 7 bases. CDR3 length: 12 residues. Germline V gene lookup returns CDR1 SGHDT and CDR2 YYEEEE. CDR3 region: CASSHGQAALRF. CDR3 nucleotide sequence: TGTGCCAGCAGCCACGGACAGGCAGCACTGCGCTTC.

The chain recombines TRBV7-9 with TRBJ2-2, with 9 bases fitting TRBD1. Germline lookup yields CDR1 SEHNR and CDR2 FQNEAQ (reference sequence). Trimming took 5 bases from V and 3 from J; bases not matched to a gene: 4. The CDR3 is 15 amino acids. The CDR3 loop is CASSLGTGHTGELFF. CDR3 coding DNA: TGTGCCAGCAGCCTAGGGACAGGGCACACCGGGGAGCTGTTTTTT.